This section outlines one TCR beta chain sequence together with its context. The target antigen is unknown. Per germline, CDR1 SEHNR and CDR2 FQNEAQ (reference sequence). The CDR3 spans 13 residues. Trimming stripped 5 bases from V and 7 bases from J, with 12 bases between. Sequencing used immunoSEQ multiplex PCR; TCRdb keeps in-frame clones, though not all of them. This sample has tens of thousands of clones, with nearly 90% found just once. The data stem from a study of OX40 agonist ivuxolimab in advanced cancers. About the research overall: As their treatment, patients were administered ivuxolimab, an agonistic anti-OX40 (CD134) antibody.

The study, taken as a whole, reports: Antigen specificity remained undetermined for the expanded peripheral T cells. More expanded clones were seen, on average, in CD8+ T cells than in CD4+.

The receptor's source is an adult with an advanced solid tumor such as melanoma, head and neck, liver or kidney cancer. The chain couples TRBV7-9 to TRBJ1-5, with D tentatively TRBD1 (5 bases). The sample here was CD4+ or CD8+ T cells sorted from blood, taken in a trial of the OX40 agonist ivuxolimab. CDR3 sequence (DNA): TGTGCCAGCAGCCAAGGGGTGGAGCAGCCCCAGCATTTT. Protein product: CASSQGVEQPQHF.